This T cell receptor beta chain stems from a study of T-cell memory formation after mild COVID-19. Points from the study as a whole: CD4+ contracting clones lay mainly in CM and EM, CD8+ ones in EMRA. CD4+ bias marked clones expanding day 15 to 37, unlike balanced contracting clones. Researchers could not confirm that second-wave clones peaking on day 37 targeted SARS-CoV-2.

A 5'RACE reaction primed in the constant segment made cDNA libraries of TCR alpha and TCR beta, and these carried sample barcodes and UMIs. TCRdb re-analysed the 5' RACE reads in MiXCR, keeping a single row per CDR3 protein. Of about 430,000 distinct CDR3 sequences in the sample, about 20% were seen once. The germline CDR1 and CDR2 sequences are LNHDA and SQIVND (reference sequence). V shed 5 bases and J 4 bases; nucleotides not matched to a gene: 12. The CDR3 spans 17 residues. Turning to this clonotype: Its antigen is as yet unknown.

The material sequenced was PBMCs or a T cell subset sorted from them (not recorded which). V usage is TRBV19 and J usage is TRBJ2-3; 10 nucleotides match TRBD2. The sequence was collected from a young man who had mild COVID-19 (a few samples of this study predate the infection). Cell type and time point are not known. CDR3 sequence (DNA): TGTGCCAGTAGTCTGCCCAGGGTAGCGGGGGGTGCAGATACGCAGTATTTT. Its protein is CASSLPRVAGGADTQYF.